What follows are 31 T cell receptor beta chains derived from one specimen sequenced in a study of T-cell memory formation after mild COVID-19. TCRdb redid the calling of the 5' RACE reads with MiXCR, one entry per CDR3 protein. Of roughly 130,000 distinct CDR3 sequences in the sample, over 15% were seen once. Material for sequencing was PBMCs or a T cell subset sorted from them (not recorded which). The receptors were gathered from a man aged 18-30 years who had mild COVID-19 (a few samples of this study predate the infection). Cell type and time point are not known.

This clonotype was picked up a small number of times. The CDR3: CASSQGDQPQHF. In DNA form, the CDR3 reads TGTGCCAGCAGCCAGGGGGACCAGCCCCAGCATTTT. This rearrangement joins TRBV28 to TRBJ1-5; 7 bases match TRBD1. V shed 6 bases and J 7 bases; nucleotides not matched to a gene: 3. Germline assignment: CDR1 MDHEN and CDR2 SYDVKM. This CDR3 is built from 12 residues. Together with reference TRBV28 and TRBJ1-5, the CDR3 gives the full variable domain: DVKVTQSSRYLVKRTGEKVFLECVQDMDHENMFWYRQDPGLGLRLIYFSYDVKMKEKGDIPEGYSVSREKKERFSLILESASTNQTSMYLCASSQGDQPQHFGDGTRLSIL.

This clonotype was detected a few times. This sequence joins TRBV20-1 and TRBJ1-1; D perhaps matches TRBD1 (6 bases). The CDR3 runs to 17 residues. CDR1 DFQATT and CDR2 SNEGSKA come from the germline V gene (reference sequence). V lost 3 bases, J lost 1 base, and 21 bases lay in between. CDR3 region: CSARPSTGEFWNTEAFF. For the CDR3, the DNA is TGCAGTGCTAGGCCCTCGACAGGCGAATTTTGGAACACTGAAGCTTTCTTT.

The rearrangement uses TRBV7-2 and TRBJ2-5; D call uncertain. CDR3 length: 14 amino acids. Deletions cut 2 bases from V and 5 bases from J, with 12 bases between. Germline V gene data show CDR1 as SGHTA and CDR2 as FQGNSA. CDR3 region: CASSLLGAEETQYF. As DNA, the CDR3 is TGTGCCAGCAGCTTATTGGGTGCGGAGGAGACCCAGTACTTC.

This chain links TRBV3-1 with TRBJ2-2; possible D gene TRBD2, 6 bases. V was trimmed by 6 bases and J by 0 bases, leaving 11 bases between them. The CDR3 length is 15 residues. Germline lookup yields CDR1 LGHDT and CDR2 YNNKEL (reference sequence). For the CDR3, the DNA is TGTGCCAGCAGACGATCTAGCGCGAACACCGGGGAGCTGTTTTTT. It encodes CASRRSSANTGELFF.

This clonotype has ten or more counts. The chain joins TRBV9 to TRBJ2-5, with D unclear. Per germline, CDR1 SGDLS and CDR2 YYNGEE. V lost 0 bases and J lost 2, with 5 bases in between. There are 13 residues in the CDR3. The CDR3 DNA follows: TGTGCCAGCAGCGTAGCCCCGCAAGAGACCCAGTACTTC. Translated: CASSVAPQETQYF. Drawing the rest from reference TRBV9 and TRBJ2-5, the complete variable domain is DSGVTQTPKHLITATGQRVTLRCSPRSGDLSVYWYQQSLDQGLQFLIQYYNGEERAKGNILERFSAQQFPDLHSELNLSSLELGDSALYFCASSVAPQETQYFGPGTRLLVL.

This sequence joins TRBV20-1 and TRBJ2-7; 14 bases line up with TRBD2. CDR1 is DFQATT, CDR2 SNEGSKA, per germline (reference sequence). CDR3 length equals 14 residues. With 6 bases clipped from V and 5 bases from J, the junction kept 6 bases outside the gene matches. CDR3 loop: CSATTSGGVHEQYF. The CDR3 DNA sequence: TGCAGTGCCACGACTAGCGGGGGGGTCCACGAGCAGTACTTC.

V usage is TRBV19 and J usage is TRBJ2-4, with D perhaps TRBD1 or TRBD2 (5 bases each). Germline loops: CDR1 LNHDA, CDR2 SQIVND (reference sequence). V lost 8 bases to trimming and J lost 3 bases, with 11 bases between them. The CDR3 has 13 amino acids. The CDR3 is CASGTVGKNIQYF. As DNA, the CDR3 is TGTGCCAGTGGGACGGTGGGCAAAAACATTCAGTACTTC.

This clonotype was observed a handful of times. This rearrangement joins TRBV20-1 to TRBJ2-3; D may be TRBD1 (5 bases). CDR3 size: 14 residues. The V gene lost 5 bases and the J gene lost 4 bases, with 16 bases spanning the gap. Germline lookup yields CDR1 DFQATT and CDR2 SNEGSKA (reference sequence). The CDR3 DNA reads as TGCAGTGCTCGTACCAGGTTAGGGGCAGATACGCAGTATTTT. Translation: CSARTRLGADTQYF.

This chain joins TRBV6-6 and TRBJ1-1, with D hard to call. Germline loops: CDR1 MNHNY, CDR2 SVGAGI (reference sequence). This CDR3 has 14 amino acids. Trimming stripped 2 bases from V and 5 bases from J, with 12 bases between. DNA of the CDR3: TGTGCCAGCAGTTACGGTCTCTCAGAGACTGAAGCTTTCTTT. Translating gives CASSYGLSETEAFF.

This clonotype was found a few times. This chain connects TRBV11-2 to TRBJ2-2; no clear D. CDR1 is SGHAT and CDR2 is FQNNGV in the germline V gene. Trimming shortened V by 1 base and J by 6 bases, and 3 bases separated the two germline ends. The CDR3 totals 12 residues. The CDR3 loop is CASSLGSGELFF. CDR3 nucleotide sequence: TGTGCCAGCAGCTTAGGATCCGGGGAGCTGTTTTTT.

The chain couples TRBV5-4 to TRBJ2-3; 13 nucleotides match TRBD2. J gave up 3 bases and V 4 bases, and 8 bases lay outside the gene matches. The germline V gene has CDR1 SGHNT and CDR2 YYREEE (reference sequence). CDR3 length: 17 residues. The CDR3, as DNA: TGTGCCAGCAGCGAGACTAGCGGGGGGCTCGGTACAGATACGCAGTATTTT. Protein product: CASSETSGGLGTDTQYF.

This chain's CDR3 is CASSKTGNTGELFF. The DNA for the CDR3 is TGTGCCAGCAGTAAGACAGGAAACACCGGGGAGCTGTTTTTT. V usage is TRBV7-3 and J usage is TRBJ2-2, with a weak D call TRBD1 (6 bases). From germline, CDR1 is SGHTA and CDR2 FQGTGA. This CDR3 contains 14 residues. V lost 6 bases and J lost 2, with 10 bases in between.

This clonotype was recorded many times. The chain combines TRBV6-5 with TRBJ2-7; 9 bases line up with TRBD2. Germline-derived CDR1 and CDR2 are MNHEY and SVGAGI. V gave up 2 bases and J gave up 3 bases; unmatched junction bases: 5. This CDR3 is 15 amino acids long. The DNA for the CDR3 is TGTGCCAGCAGTTACAAGCCTAGCGGGGACTACGAGCAGTACGTC. This encodes CASSYKPSGDYEQYV.

This clonotype was observed many times. This chain uses TRBV7-6 with TRBJ2-2, with D possibly TRBD1 on 6 matching bases. In germline, CDR1 is SGHVS, CDR2 FNYEAQ. Trimming pared 1 base from V and 4 bases from J, leaving 19 bases between. CDR3 length: 18 amino acids. The CDR3 DNA follows: TGTGCCAGCAGCTTAGGAACAGGGATTACGGCGAGCACCGGGGAGCTGTTTTTT. Its protein product is CASSLGTGITASTGELFF.

The CDR3 region is CASRADRGGYGYTF. DNA for the CDR3: TGTGCCAGCAGGGCGGACAGGGGAGGCTATGGCTACACCTTC. The gene calls are TRBV2 and TRBJ1-2; 9 nucleotides line up with TRBD1. V was clipped by 6 bases and J by 4 bases; unmatched bases: 6. There are 14 residues in the CDR3. Germline V gives CDR1 SNHLY, CDR2 FYNNEI.

The V gene is TRBV24-1, the J gene TRBJ1-2; 11 bases match TRBD1. Trimming cost V 7 bases and J 7 bases; bases outside gene matches: 10. CDR3 size: 15 residues. CDR1 and CDR2 (germline): KGHDR, SFDVKD. The CDR3 protein is CATRIRRGQGAGYTF. In DNA, the CDR3 is TGTGCCACCAGGATCCGCCGAGGACAGGGGGCTGGCTACACCTTC.

This clonotype was observed a few times. The chain recombines TRBV5-1 with TRBJ1-2, with TRBD1 identical over 12 bases. V lost 2 bases, J lost 8 bases, and 10 bases stayed unmatched. The CDR3 loop spans 16 amino acids. Germline V lookup: CDR1 SGHRS, CDR2 YFSETQ. The CDR3 coding sequence is TGCGCCAGCAGCTTAACAACCGGGACAGGGGGCGAAGGCTACACCTTC. Encoded protein: CASSLTTGTGGEGYTF.

The rearrangement uses TRBV7-8 and TRBJ1-2; TRBD1 matches at 9 bases. With V trimmed by 2 bases and J by 5 bases, 21 bases remained unmatched. CDR1 and CDR2 (germline): SGHVS, FQNEAQ. The CDR3 extends over 20 amino acids. This CDR3 reads CASSLPTGQGFLSPKYGYTF. DNA for the CDR3: TGTGCCAGCAGCTTACCGACGGGACAGGGTTTTCTTTCCCCGAAATATGGCTACACCTTC. The full variable domain, with the rest looked up from reference TRBV7-8 and TRBJ1-2, is GAGVSQSPRYKVAKRGQDVALRCDPISGHVSLFWYQQALGQGPEFLTYFQNEAQLDKSGLPSDRFFAERPEGSVSTLKIQRTQQEDSAVYLCASSLPTGQGFLSPKYGYTFGSGTRLTVV.

J is TRBJ2-2 and V is TRBV12-3 or TRBV12-4; 8 bases line up with TRBD2. This CDR3 spans 16 amino acids. V shed 4 bases, J shed 4 bases, and the junction held 8 bases outside the gene matches. For the CDR3, the DNA is TGTGCCAGCAGTTCCCATAGCGGGGCAATCACCGGGGAGCTGTTTTTT. This gives the protein CASSSHSGAITGELFF.

This clonotype has a handful of counts. J is TRBJ2-1 and V is TRBV7-2; D may match TRBD1 or TRBD2 (5 bases each). Trimming shortened V by 5 bases and J by 6 bases, and 17 bases separated the two germline ends. From germline, CDR1 is SGHTA and CDR2 FQGNSA. The CDR3 runs to 15 residues. The CDR3 bases are TGTGCCAGCAGCCTGTCATGGGACCCTTCCAATGAGCAGTTCTTC. Protein sequence: CASSLSWDPSNEQFF.

The rearrangement uses TRBV11-2 and TRBJ2-4; D is undetermined. Deletions cut 1 base from V and 8 bases from J, with 3 bases between. In germline, CDR1 is SGHAT, CDR2 FQNNGV. The CDR3 consists of 11 residues. CDR3 region: CASSLGHIQYF. As DNA, the CDR3 is TGTGCCAGCAGCTTAGGGCACATTCAGTACTTC.

This clonotype turned up a few times. This chain uses TRBV20-1 with TRBJ1-4; 7 nucleotides agree with TRBD1. The CDR3 is 14 residues long. With V trimmed by 5 bases and J by 3 bases, 6 bases remained unmatched. Germline-derived CDR1 and CDR2 are DFQATT and SNEGSKA (reference sequence). The DNA of the CDR3 is TGCAGTGCTGGATCAGGGGGGCCTAATGAAAAACTGTTTTTT. This gives the protein CSAGSGGPNEKLFF.

This clonotype was seen only a few times. The chain joins TRBV5-1 to TRBJ2-3, with 8 positions matching TRBD2. Germline V gene lookup returns CDR1 SGHRS and CDR2 YFSETQ. CDR3 length: 17 amino acids. The V and J ends lost 2 bases and 3 bases, in that order; junction bases with no gene match: 11. CDR3 in DNA: TGCGCCAGCAGCTTAGCTACCGGGACTAGTGTGACAGATACGCAGTATTTT. Residues: CASSLATGTSVTDTQYF.

There are a few counts of this clonotype. The chain recombines TRBV20-1 with TRBJ2-7; 7 bases are a match to TRBD1. The germline CDR1 and CDR2 sequences are DFQATT and SNEGSKA (reference sequence). CDR3 length: 14 residues. The V and J ends lost 0 bases and 6 bases, in that order; junction bases with no gene match: 8. The CDR3 nucleotides read TGCAGTGCTAGAGAACCGACAGGGTACGGCGAGCAGTACGTC. The encoded protein is CSAREPTGYGEQYV.

The chain combines TRBV7-2 with TRBJ2-5; D perhaps matches TRBD2 (5 bases). In germline, CDR1 is SGHTA, CDR2 FQGNSA. V was shortened by 4 bases and J by 0 bases, with 9 bases between the two germline ends. This CDR3 is 14 amino acids long. The CDR3 sequence: CASSYQDYQETQYF. The CDR3 DNA reads TGTGCCAGCAGCTACCAGGACTACCAAGAGACCCAGTACTTC.

This clonotype has just one count. The chain recombines TRBV28 with TRBJ2-1; D may be TRBD1 (5 bases). The V and J ends lost 3 bases and 9 bases respectively, with 21 bases between them. This CDR3 is built from 16 residues. Germline values: CDR1 MDHEN, CDR2 SYDVKM. The CDR3 protein is CASSFFSLGVTTEQFF. Here the CDR3 DNA reads TGTGCCAGCAGTTTCTTCAGCCTAGGGGTTACGACTGAGCAGTTCTTC.

This clonotype was seen a few times. The V and J genes are TRBV7-2 and TRBJ2-5, with TRBD2 as a possible D gene (5 bases). Deletions cut 4 bases from V and 5 bases from J, with 11 bases between. CDR3 length: 13 residues. Germline lookup yields CDR1 SGHTA and CDR2 FQGNSA. The CDR3 protein is CASSSPGGETQYF. The CDR3 DNA reads TGTGCCAGCAGCTCCCCAGGCGGGGAGACCCAGTACTTC.

In its sample, this clonotype was seen a few times. This chain links TRBV6-6 with TRBJ2-5; a possible D gene is TRBD2 (5 bases). CDR1 is MNHNY, CDR2 SVGAGI, per germline (reference sequence). V lost 9 bases to trimming and J lost 4 bases, with 18 bases between them. The CDR3 loop spans 14 amino acids. The CDR3 loop is CASSMNFEGETQYF. The CDR3 DNA is TGTGCCAGTTCGATGAACTTCGAGGGAGAGACCCAGTACTTC.

This clonotype was seen more than once but under ten times. The chain combines TRBV29-1 with TRBJ2-5; the match to TRBD2 covers 9 bases. The CDR3 covers 13 residues. Germline lookup yields CDR1 SQVTM and CDR2 ANQGSEA. V was clipped by 7 bases and J by 2 bases; unmatched bases: 5. The CDR3 nucleotides are TGCAGCGCCGCCGCGGGGGGGCAAGAGACCCAGTACTTC. Protein sequence: CSAAAGGQETQYF.

The chain links TRBV5-1 to TRBJ2-2; no reliable D call. Trimming left V 0 bases short and J 4 bases short, with 4 bases between. CDR1 is SGHRS, CDR2 YFSETQ, per germline. There are 13 residues in the CDR3. DNA of the CDR3: TGCGCCAGCAGCTTGGAACCCACCGGGGAGCTGTTTTTT. Translating it yields CASSLEPTGELFF.

J is TRBJ2-1 and V is TRBV7-2; TRBD1 might be the D (5 bases). V was shortened by 9 bases and J by 0 bases, with 15 bases between the two germline ends. Germline V gives CDR1 SGHTA, CDR2 FQGNSA. This CDR3 region has 15 residues. CDR3 bases: TGTGCCAGTAAGACAGTTGCCAGCTCCTACAATGAGCAGTTCTTC. Encoded protein: CASKTVASSYNEQFF.